The following is a T cell receptor (beta chain) sequence with its context. The target antigen is unknown. The length of the CDR3 is 16 residues. CDR1 is MGHDK and CDR2 is SYGVNS in the germline V gene. Trimming took 7 bases from V and 4 from J; bases not matched to a gene: 11. Noted treatment: approximately 9-day PBMC culture with coronavirus spike peptide pools or control peptides (ViraFEST assay). Replacement of half the medium with fresh IL-2 medium took place on days 3 and 7. The entry originates in a study of vaccination and CD4 T cells after COVID-19. Study-wide context: The stimulus for the cells was overlapping spike peptides derived from SARS-CoV-2, HCoV-NL63, HCoV-OC43 and HCoV-229E.

Points from the study as a whole: Vaccine-specific clones numbering 304 of 307 showed spike mono-reactivity in convalescent patients. Researchers looked at relatively few convalescent patients and had no early post-infection timepoints.

Cultured CD4+ T cells had their DNA profiled by the Oncomine TCR Beta short-read assay. TCRdb re-called the PCR reads with MiXCR, one entry per CDR3 protein. The sample carries thousands of distinct CDR3 sequences, 34% recorded once. The TCR was taken from a human donor who had recovered from COVID-19. The chain uses TRBV25-1 and TRBJ2-5; 11 positions match TRBD2. Here the sequenced sample was CD4+ T cells from blood, cultured in vitro, taken after SARS-CoV-2 vaccination. Here the CDR3 DNA reads TGTGCCAGCACCCCGGGACTAGCGGCCTGGGGAGAGACCCAGTACTTC. Amino acid sequence: CASTPGLAAWGETQYF.